Sequencing of this TCR beta chain was carried out in a study of T cell clonality in common variable immunodeficiency. This clone was found a few times. No antigen is known for it. The sequenced fragment ends 3 residues before the CDR3 boundary, so the rest is inferred from the germline J gene. Patients had low serum IgG, IgA and/or IgM and specific antibody deficiency. Blood samples were heparinized, 5 to 8 ml per donor. The CDR3 covers 15 residues. The V gene end was trimmed by 6 bases and the J gene end by 1 base; junction bases not matched to a gene: 5. The germline CDR1 and CDR2 sequences are MNHEY and SVGEGT. Whole-study findings and limits: CVID subjects had higher TCRbeta clonality than healthy controls, most marked in about a third. In common variable immunodeficiency, TCR beta chains reportedly carried fewer deletions and N-nucleotide insertions.

Equal genomic DNA amounts from CVID and control samples were sequenced. The method was immunoSEQ multiplex PCR; TCRdb's version includes in-frame clones alone and lacks a portion of them. The repertoire shows about 30,000 clones, none seen only once; the top ten take about 5%. The sequence derives from a human donor with common variable immunodeficiency. The sequenced sample consisted of peripheral blood mononuclear cells. This chain links TRBV6-2 or TRBV6-3 with TRBJ1-5, with TRBD1 matching 8 bases. CDR3 residues: CASRPTGGSNQPQHF. Incomplete CDR3 DNA: TGTGCCAGCAGGCCAACAGGGGGAAGCAATCAGCCC.